These T cell receptor beta chains were read from a single sample in a study of early T cells in non-severe SARS-CoV-2 infection. MiXCR, applied by TCRdb to the 5' RACE reads, yields one record per CDR3 protein. The data show about 61,000 distinct CDR3 sequences, with more than 10% seen just once and 1% to 1.5% held by the top ten. The sequenced sample was whole blood, obtained at baseline. These TCRs come from an adult who was a healthcare worker with PCR-confirmed SARS-CoV-2 infection or an uninfected control (not recorded which). The donor label of this sample is uncertain. Each CDR3 is given with its conserved first and last residue. The D gene is left open where the match is weak. Clone size is shown for a subset of rows, as once, few, many or a class of expanded clone.

TRBD2 TRBJ2-2 TRBV29-1 - CSVEVASGALTGELFF TGCAGCGTTGAAGTGGCTAGCGGGGCTCTCACCGGGGAGCTGTTTTTT
- TRBJ2-4 TRBV2 - CASSGGTENIQYF TGTGCCAGCAGCGGAGGGACAGAAAACATTCAGTACTTC
- TRBJ2-5 TRBV5-1 - CASSFGGGETQYF TGCGCCAGCAGCTTTGGTGGGGGAGAGACCCAGTACTTC
- TRBJ1-6 TRBV5-1 - CASSLAPDSPLHF TGCGCCAGCAGCTTGGCGCCAGACTCACCCCTCCACTTT
TRBD2 TRBJ2-3 TRBV20-1 - CSASLTSGGAGDTQYF TGCAGTGCTAGTCTCACTAGCGGGGGGGCCGGAGATACGCAGTATTTT
TRBD1 TRBJ1-4 TRBV15 few CATSRAQGAGEKLFF TGTGCCACCAGCAGAGCTCAGGGGGCAGGTGAAAAACTGTTTTTT
- TRBJ1-3 TRBV3-1 many CASSFRRSSGNTIYF TGTGCCAGCAGTTTCAGGAGGAGCTCTGGAAACACCATATATTTT
- TRBJ2-5 TRBV6-2/TRBV6-3 few CASSPGLSPETQYF TGTGCCAGCAGCCCCGGCCTATCCCCAGAGACCCAGTACTTC
TRBD1 TRBJ1-2 TRBV5-1 few CASSGGTGGYTF TGCGCCAGCAGCGGAGGGACAGGTGGCTACACCTTC
TRBD1 TRBJ1-1 TRBV7-9 few CASSAETGRVTEAFF TGTGCCAGCAGCGCAGAGACAGGGCGAGTCACTGAAGCTTTCTTT
TRBD1 TRBJ1-6 TRBV12-3/TRBV12-4 few CASSPGQGFSPLHF TGTGCCAGCAGCCCCGGACAGGGGTTTTCACCCCTCCACTTT
TRBD2 TRBJ2-5 TRBV5-1 few CASSLVPAGGPETQYF TGCGCCAGCAGCTTGGTCCCAGCGGGGGGGCCGGAGACCCAGTACTTC
TRBD1 TRBJ1-6 TRBV7-2 few CASSLRQGAYNSPLHF TGTGCCAGCAGCTTACGCCAGGGGGCGTATAATTCACCCCTCCACTTT
TRBD2 TRBJ2-5 TRBV12-3/TRBV12-4 - CASTAGGQETQYF TGTGCCAGCACCGCGGGGGGGCAAGAGACCCAGTACTTC
- TRBJ2-3 TRBV4-2 many CASSQDGERDTQYF TGTGCCAGCAGCCAAGATGGAGAGAGGGATACGCAGTATTTT
- TRBJ2-6 TRBV18 - CASSPPRGANVLTF TGTGCCAGCTCACCACCGAGAGGGGCCAACGTCCTGACTTTC
- TRBJ1-1 TRBV12-3/TRBV12-4 many CASSLPGHTEAFF TGTGCCAGCAGTCTGCCAGGGCACACTGAAGCTTTCTTT